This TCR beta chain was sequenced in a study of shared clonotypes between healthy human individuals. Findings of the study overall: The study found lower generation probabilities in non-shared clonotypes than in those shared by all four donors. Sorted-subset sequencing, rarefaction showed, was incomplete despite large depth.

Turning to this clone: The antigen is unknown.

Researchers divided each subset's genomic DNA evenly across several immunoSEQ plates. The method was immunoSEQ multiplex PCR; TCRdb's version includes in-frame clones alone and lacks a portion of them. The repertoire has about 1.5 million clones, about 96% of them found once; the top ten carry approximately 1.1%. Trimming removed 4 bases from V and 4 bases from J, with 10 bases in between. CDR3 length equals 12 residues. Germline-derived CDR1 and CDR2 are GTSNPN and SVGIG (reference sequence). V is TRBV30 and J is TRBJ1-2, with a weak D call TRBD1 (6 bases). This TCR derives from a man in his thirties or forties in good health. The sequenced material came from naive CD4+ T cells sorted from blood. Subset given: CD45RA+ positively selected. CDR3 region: CAWTRGGYGYTF. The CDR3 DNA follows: TGTGCCTGGACCAGAGGGGGCTATGGCTACACCTTC.